This entry features one TCR beta chain sequence. The sample belongs to a study of OX40 agonist ivuxolimab in advanced cancers. Study as a whole: Across the patients, intravenous ivuxolimab was delivered every 2 weeks at 0.01 to 10 mg/kg. Partial responses were achieved by three patients, of whom one had hepatocellular carcinoma and two had cutaneous melanoma.

Systemic immunosuppression or a history of autoimmune disease excluded patients. Germline lookup yields CDR1 SGHTA and CDR2 FQGNSA. The ends were cut back, 8 bases at V and 1 base at J, with 10 bases in the middle. This CDR3 has 13 amino acids. Produced via immunoSEQ multiplex PCR; TCRdb's table is partial and in-frame only. The repertoire has approximately 130,000 clones, around nine tenths of them found once; the top ten carry around 0.99%. This chain uses TRBV7-2 with TRBJ2-3, with D possibly being TRBD1 (5 bases). This sequence originates from an adult with an advanced solid tumor such as melanoma, head and neck, liver or kidney cancer. Sequenced here: CD4+ or CD8+ T cells sorted from blood, sampled in a trial of the OX40 agonist ivuxolimab. This CDR3 is CASRGAGTDTQYF. DNA of the CDR3: TGTGCCAGCCGTGGGGCGGGCACAGATACGCAGTATTTT.